The entry that follows covers one TCR beta chain sequence. Produced via immunoSEQ multiplex PCR; TCRdb's table is partial and in-frame only. The profile covers over a million clones, with around 78% appearing a single time and approximately 0.5% taken by the ten largest. In germline, CDR1 is SGHAT, CDR2 FQNNGV. The CDR3 loop spans 16 amino acids. The ends were cut back, 1 base at V and 0 bases at J, with 10 bases in the middle. These data belong to a study of shared clonotypes between healthy human individuals. Material for sequencing was memory CD4+ T cells from PBMCs. Sample subset: CD45RA-negative fraction. This clonotype was sampled from a man aged 18 to 30 in good health. Some clones in this sample may be carry-over from other donors' samples. V is TRBV11-2 and J is TRBJ1-3; D unresolved. For the CDR3, the DNA is TGTGCCAGCAGCTTAGTAGTTGGGTACTCTGGAAACACCATATATTTT. Protein product: CASSLVVGYSGNTIYF.